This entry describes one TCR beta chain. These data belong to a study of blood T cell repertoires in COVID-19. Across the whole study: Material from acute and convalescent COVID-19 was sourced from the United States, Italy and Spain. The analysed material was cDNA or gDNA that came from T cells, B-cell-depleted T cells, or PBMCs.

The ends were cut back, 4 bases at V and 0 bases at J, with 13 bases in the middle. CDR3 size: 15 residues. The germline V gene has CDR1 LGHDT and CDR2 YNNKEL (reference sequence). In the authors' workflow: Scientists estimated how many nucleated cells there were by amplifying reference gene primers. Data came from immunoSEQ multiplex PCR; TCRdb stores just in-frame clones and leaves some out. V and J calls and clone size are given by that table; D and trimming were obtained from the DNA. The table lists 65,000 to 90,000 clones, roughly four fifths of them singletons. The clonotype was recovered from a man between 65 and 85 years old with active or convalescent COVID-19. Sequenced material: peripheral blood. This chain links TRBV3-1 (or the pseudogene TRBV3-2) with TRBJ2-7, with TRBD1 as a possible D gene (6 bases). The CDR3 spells CASSLRQAASYEQYF. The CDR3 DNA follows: TGTGCCAGCAGCCTACGACAGGCCGCCTCCTACGAGCAGTACTTC.